This passage covers 8 T cell receptor beta chains from one sample sequenced in a study of cytomegalovirus exposure and HLA in healthy donors. Use of 60 Vbeta and 13 Jbeta primers characterized the PCR. Profiling relied on immunoSEQ multiplex PCR, and the TCRdb table lists in-frame clones only, not all of them. The table includes 130,000 or so clones, 80% to 85% detected once. The sample consisted of PBMCs. The receptors come from a middle-aged woman in good health and CMV-seronegative.

V usage is TRBV6-1 and J usage is TRBJ2-7; TRBD1 matches at 8 bases. CDR1 is MNHNS and CDR2 is SASEGT in the germline V gene. This CDR3 has 15 residues. V shed 4 bases, J shed 1 base, and the junction held 6 bases outside the gene matches. CDR3 protein: CASSVRTGGSYEQYF. CDR3 sequence (DNA): TGTGCCAGCAGTGTTCGTACAGGGGGGTCCTACGAGCAGTACTTC.

V usage is TRBV18 and J usage is TRBJ1-5, with 7 positions matching TRBD1. After removal of 4 bases from V and 0 bases from J, the junction contained 3 bases not matched to a gene. This CDR3 spans 15 amino acids. CDR1 KGHSH and CDR2 LQKENI come from the germline V gene. CDR3 amino acids: CASSLTGDSNQPQHF. The CDR3 coding sequence is TGTGCCAGCTCACTAACAGGGGATAGCAATCAGCCCCAGCATTTT.

The V and J genes are TRBV4-3 and TRBJ2-3; 7 bases line up with TRBD2. The CDR3 sequence is 18 residues long. Trimming removed 4 bases from V and 0 bases from J; junction bases left unmatched: 13. Per germline, CDR1 LGHNA and CDR2 YSLEER. Here the CDR3 DNA reads TGCGCCAGCAGCCGTCATGCCAAGATTAGCGGGAGCACAGATACGCAGTATTTT. Translating it yields CASSRHAKISGSTDTQYF.

This rearrangement joins TRBV28 to TRBJ1-5; the match to TRBD1 covers 7 bases. There are 14 residues in the CDR3. Trimming at V came to 5 bases and at J to 1 base, leaving 2 bases not matched to a gene. Germline V gene data show CDR1 as MDHEN and CDR2 as SYDVKM. CDR3 in DNA: TGTGCCAGCAGTCTGACAGGGAGCAATCAGCCCCAGCATTTT. It specifies CASSLTGSNQPQHF.

V gene TRBV6-5 combines with J gene TRBJ1-3; D uncertain. This CDR3 spans 15 amino acids. Germline V gene lookup returns CDR1 MNHEY and CDR2 SVGAGI. V dropped 6 bases and J dropped 0 bases, with 12 bases sitting between them. CDR3 coding DNA: TGTGCCAGCAGGCCGGGATTCCTCTCTGGAAACACCATATATTTT. As protein: CASRPGFLSGNTIYF.

The V and J genes are TRBV6-5 and TRBJ2-5; 8 bases agree with TRBD2. Germline CDR1 reads MNHEY; CDR2 reads SVGAGI. V was pared by 6 bases and J by 4 bases, with 10 bases of the junction left unmatched. CDR3 length: 15 residues. The CDR3 coding sequence is TGTGCCAGCAGCGTATCCGGGACTAGAGGAGAGACCCAGTACTTC. Translated, it gives CASSVSGTRGETQYF.

V gene TRBV28 combines with J gene TRBJ1-5; tentatively, D is TRBD1 (5 bases). This CDR3 is built from 16 residues. CDR1 and CDR2 from the germline V gene are MDHEN and SYDVKM. V dropped 2 bases and J dropped 3 bases, with 14 bases sitting between them. DNA for the CDR3: TGTGCCAGCAGTTTACTCTCAGGGAACGACAATCAGCCCCAGCATTTT. Translating it yields CASSLLSGNDNQPQHF.

This clone was seen only once. The chain couples TRBV5-4 to TRBJ2-5; D uncertain. The CDR3 totals 16 residues. The V end was cut by 0 bases, the J end by 1 base, with 13 bases between. Germline CDR1 SGHNT, CDR2 YYREEE (reference sequence). CDR3 nucleotide sequence: TGTGCCAGCAGCTTGGGTAGAGCAAGCCCCCAAGAGACCCAGTACTTC. Its translation is CASSLGRASPQETQYF. Together with reference TRBV5-4 and TRBJ2-5, the CDR3 gives the full variable domain: ETGVTQSPTHLIKTRGQQVTLRCSSQSGHNTVSWYQQALGQGPQFIFQYYREEENGRGNFPPRFSGLQFPNYSSELNVNALELDDSALYLCASSLGRASPQETQYFGPGTRLLVL.